This entry lists 9 T cell receptor beta chains sequenced from one sample in a study of beta chain features in type 1 diabetes. Study-level points and caveats: Within each of all four CD4+ subsets, Type 1 diabetes patients had TCRB CDR3s that were moderately but significantly shorter.

Sequencing targeted expressed TCRB transcripts, as all isolated RNA had been reverse transcribed. The protocol was immunoSEQ multiplex PCR, while the TCRdb copy is restricted to in-frame clones and leaves out a portion. The table has roughly 280,000 clones, approximately 24% seen once; the top ten hold approximately 0.011%. Their recognized antigens are unknown. Sequenced: naive CD4+ T cells from blood. These receptors originate from a woman in her 30s with type 1 diabetes.

This clone showed up just a few times. Other DNA sequences in this specimen translate into the identical CDR3. The chain employs TRBV30 and TRBJ1-5; 7 bases map to TRBD1. The trim removed 1 base at V and 5 bases at J, leaving 2 bases unmatched. Per the germline V gene, CDR1 is GTSNPN and CDR2 is SVGIG (reference sequence). The CDR3 has 13 amino acids. Here the CDR3 reads CAWSGQGDQPQHF. The CDR3 bases are TGTGCCTGGAGTGGCCAGGGGGATCAGCCCCAGCATTTT.

This clone was detected once. The V and J genes are TRBV7-9 and TRBJ2-7, with 11 nucleotides matching TRBD1. Germline V lookup: CDR1 SEHNR, CDR2 FQNEAQ (reference sequence). V lost 1 base to trimming and J lost 5 bases; unmatched junction nucleotides: 1. The CDR3 covers 14 residues. The CDR3 protein is CASSLGTGGHEQYF. The CDR3 DNA sequence: TGTGCCAGCAGCTTAGGGACAGGGGGCCACGAGCAGTACTTC.

The chain uses TRBV29-1 and TRBJ2-5; maybe TRBD1 (5 bases). The CDR3 runs 12 residues. V gave up 8 bases and J gave up 3 bases, with 13 bases separating them. Germline CDR1 is SQVTM and CDR2 is ANQGSEA. The CDR3 loop reads CSPKTDKETQYF. In nucleotides, the CDR3 is TGCAGCCCAAAGACAGATAAAGAGACCCAGTACTTC.

This clone was seen a few times. This chain connects TRBV30 to TRBJ1-2; TRBD1 matches at 7 bases. The CDR3 is 14 residues long. Germline V gene lookup returns CDR1 GTSNPN and CDR2 SVGIG (reference sequence). V was pared by 3 bases and J by 1 base, with 5 bases of the junction left unmatched. CDR3 protein: CAWSINRGNYGYTF. The CDR3 DNA reads as TGTGCCTGGAGCATTAACAGGGGTAACTATGGCTACACCTTC.

This clone was detected only once. V and J are TRBV5-4 and TRBJ2-5, with 7 bases aligning to TRBD1. J lost 2 bases, V lost 2 bases, and 6 bases had no gene match. The CDR3 contains 15 residues. The germline gives CDR1 SGHNT, CDR2 YYREEE (reference sequence). The CDR3, as DNA: TGTGCCAGCAGCTTACAGGGGTTGAGTCAAGAGACCCAGTACTTC. Translation gives CASSLQGLSQETQYF.

This clone was seen a handful of times. V gene TRBV30 combines with J gene TRBJ2-5; 10 bases match TRBD2. The V gene end was trimmed by 3 bases and the J gene end by 6 bases; junction bases not matched to a gene: 10. This CDR3 has 15 residues. From germline, CDR1 is GTSNPN and CDR2 SVGIG (reference sequence). CDR3 residues: CAWSPSGRSSQTQYF. Written as DNA, the CDR3 is TGTGCCTGGAGCCCTAGCGGGAGATCGTCGCAGACCCAGTACTTC. The full variable domain, in which reference TRBV30 and TRBJ2-5 provide the parts outside the CDR3, is SQTIHQWPATLVQPVGSPLSLECTVEGTSNPNLYWYRQAAGRGLQLLFYSVGIGQISSEVPQNLSASRPQDRQFILSSKKLLLSDSGFYLCAWSPSGRSSQTQYFGPGTRLLVL.

This clone has a single count. The chain carries TRBV2 and TRBJ2-5; no definite D call. The length of the CDR3 is 11 residues. The germline CDR1 and CDR2 sequences are SNHLY and FYNNEI. V dropped 7 bases and J dropped 5 bases, with 8 bases sitting between them. CDR3 in DNA: TGTGCCAGCATGACTCTGGAGACCCAGTACTTC. Residues: CASMTLETQYF. Together with reference TRBV2 and TRBJ2-5, the CDR3 gives the full variable domain: EPEVTQTPSHQVTQMGQEVILRCVPISNHLYFYWYRQILGQKVEFLVSFYNNEISEKSEIFDDQFSVERPDGSNFTLKIRSTKLEDSAMYFCASMTLETQYFGPGTRLLVL.

This clone was counted a few times. DNA of the CDR3: TGTGCCAGCAGCTTAGGACAGGGGAACACCGGGGAGCTGTTTTTT. This translates into CASSLGQGNTGELFF. The chain joins TRBV11-3 to TRBJ2-2; 7 bases fit TRBD1. Germline CDR1 is SGHNT and CDR2 is YENEEA. The CDR3 spans 15 residues. V lost 1 base, J lost 1 base, and 0 bases stayed unmatched.

A few counts support this clone. DNA of the CDR3: TGTGCCTGGAGATCCGCAGGGATCCCTGAAGCTTTCTTT. It translates to CAWRSAGIPEAFF. The V call is TRBV30, the J call TRBJ1-1; D possibly corresponds to TRBD1 (5 bases). The germline V and J ends were trimmed by 3 bases and 6 bases, with 14 bases remaining between them. Germline V gives CDR1 GTSNPN, CDR2 SVGIG (reference sequence). The CDR3 contains 13 residues.